These T cell receptor beta chains were read from a single sample in a study of blood T cells in healthy people across ages. From the 5' RACE reads, TCRdb called clonotypes with MiXCR, one entry per CDR3 protein. The sample comprises some 1.5 million distinct CDR3 sequences, 28% of which are singletons, and more than 6% rests with the top ten. Sample: blood. The receptors derive from a woman aged 25 to 39 in good health. The conserved cysteine and the conserved F or W are not part of the CDR3 here. The order of the fields is V gene, J gene, CDR3 protein.

TRBV5-6	-	ASSLLGLETQY
TRBV20-1	TRBJ2-5	SATLTGATETQY
TRBV6-6	TRBJ2-3	ASRREGNTDTQY
TRBV20-1	TRBJ2-5	SAGDASGGQETQY
TRBV7-8	TRBJ1-1	ASSLPRTLGATEAF
TRBV12-3/TRBV12-4	TRBJ1-6	AGSRFPGLNSPLH
TRBV5-1	TRBJ2-5	ASKGEGETQY
TRBV3-1	TRBJ2-2	ASRAESGNTGELF
TRBV12-3/TRBV12-4	TRBJ1-5	ASSKDGGQNQPQH
TRBV3-1	TRBJ2-4	ASSQGWGRNIQY
TRBV29-1	TRBJ1-4	SAQTNEKLF
TRBV6-5	TRBJ2-5	ASSSSGLRETQY
TRBV28	TRBJ2-1	ASSPSRRANNEQF
TRBV30	TRBJ2-7	AWSVLGAWEPYEQY
TRBV29-1	TRBJ1-1	SVEVFPRTEAF
TRBV5-1	TRBJ2-1	ASSLFNEQL
TRBV27	TRBJ2-1	ASRVWAGTEQF
TRBV5-5	TRBJ2-3	ASSTGQRATDTQY
TRBV20-1	TRBJ2-5	SALAGEKEAQY
TRBV7-2	TRBJ2-1	ASSLERALYNEQF
TRBV7-9	TRBJ1-1	ASSLGRNFGTEAF
TRBV24-1	TRBJ1-5	ATSVLGGEPQH
TRBV27	TRBJ2-1	ASSYRGNNEQF
TRBV5-1	TRBJ2-6	ASSSQPGTAYSGANVLT
TRBV7-2	TRBJ2-1	ASSLLLAGEGEQF
TRBV29-1	TRBJ2-7	SGWRPLSYEQY
TRBV12-3/TRBV12-4	TRBJ2-1	ASSKSGSKVNEQF
TRBV7-2	TRBJ2-1	ASSLDASGSYEQF
TRBV6-6	TRBJ2-3	ASSPPGAPDTQY
TRBV24-1	TRBJ2-1	ATSDWQGNEQF
TRBV5-1	TRBJ1-2	ASSLDEGRYGYT
TRBV28	TRBJ2-7	ASSRGGTGSHEQY
TRBV7-9	TRBJ2-1	ASSLRGSINEQF
TRBV10-3	TRBJ2-3	AISESLAGITDTQY
TRBV18	TRBJ2-1	ASSPVGQGANEQF
TRBV6-6	-	ATNTPAEETQF
TRBV5-1	TRBJ1-2	ASSDTGTGNSGYT
TRBV10-3	TRBJ2-5	AISESIRETQY
TRBV10-2	TRBJ2-7	ASSETSGRTSYEQY
TRBV20-1	TRBJ2-5	SARVPSGRETQY
TRBV2	TRBJ2-5	ASSGLAGALVRETQY
TRBV6-6	-	ASSSRQGVVYEQY
TRBV27	TRBJ1-2	ASSRIQGLFGYT
TRBV4-1	TRBJ2-5	ASSQDQVAGNQETQY
TRBV6-1	TRBJ2-7	ASSGEALYEQY
TRBV28	TRBJ2-7	ASTFSRDSMVYEQY
TRBV7-2	TRBJ1-1	ASSLTVAFGDTEAF
TRBV9	TRBJ2-7	ASSVSGIAYNEQY
TRBV15	TRBJ2-6	ATSRTGAGANVLT
TRBV11-2	TRBJ2-3	ASSLVAVTDTQY
TRBV29-1	TRBJ2-3	SVGDRGTDTQY
TRBV15	TRBJ1-4	ATSRERADSTSTNEKLF
TRBV28	TRBJ2-7	ASSFTERDEQY
TRBV12-3/TRBV12-4	TRBJ2-1	ATRTFNEQF
TRBV6-6	TRBJ2-1	ASSYERDEQF
TRBV25-1	TRBJ1-2	ASSENSFYGYI